The clone carrying this TCR beta chain was observed a handful of times. Its antigen is unknown. Every subset's genomic DNA went evenly onto several immunoSEQ plates. Some clones are missing from TCRdb's copy, which holds only in-frame ones; the method was immunoSEQ multiplex PCR. The sample consists of over a million clones, approximately 78% of them appearing once. The data stem from a study of shared clonotypes between healthy human individuals. J was trimmed by 7 bases and V by 5 bases; bases with no gene match: 9. Germline CDR1 reads LNHNV; CDR2 reads YYDKDF (reference sequence). The CDR3 is 15 amino acids. General study points: Some naive CD4 clonotypes, approximately 4.5%, turned up in common across several donors.

The TCR comes from a young man in good health. Some clones in this sample may be carry-over from other donors' samples. The chain carries TRBV15 and TRBJ2-7, with TRBD1 matching over 12 bases. The sequenced sample was memory CD4+ T cells from PBMCs. Subset described: CD45RA-negative fraction. CDR3: CATSESGTGGFEQYF. CDR3 nucleotides: TGTGCCACCAGCGAGTCCGGGACAGGGGGCTTTGAGCAGTACTTC.